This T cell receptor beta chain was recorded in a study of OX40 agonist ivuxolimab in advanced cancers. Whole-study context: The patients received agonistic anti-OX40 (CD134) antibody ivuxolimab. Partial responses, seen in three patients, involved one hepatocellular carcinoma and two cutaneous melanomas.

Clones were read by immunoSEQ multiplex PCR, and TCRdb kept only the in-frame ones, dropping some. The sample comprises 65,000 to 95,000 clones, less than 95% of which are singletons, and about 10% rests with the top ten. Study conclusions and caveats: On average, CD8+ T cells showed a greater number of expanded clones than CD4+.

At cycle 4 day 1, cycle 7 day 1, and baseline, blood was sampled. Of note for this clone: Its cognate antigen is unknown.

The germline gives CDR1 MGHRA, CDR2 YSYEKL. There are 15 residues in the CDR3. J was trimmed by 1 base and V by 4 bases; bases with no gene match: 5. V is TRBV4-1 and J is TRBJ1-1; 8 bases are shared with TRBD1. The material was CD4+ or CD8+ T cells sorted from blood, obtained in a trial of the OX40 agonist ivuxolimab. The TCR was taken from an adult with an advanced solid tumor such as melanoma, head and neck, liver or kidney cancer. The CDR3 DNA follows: TGCGCCAGCAGCCGACGACAGGGGCAGAACACTGAAGCTTTCTTT. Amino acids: CASSRRQGQNTEAFF.